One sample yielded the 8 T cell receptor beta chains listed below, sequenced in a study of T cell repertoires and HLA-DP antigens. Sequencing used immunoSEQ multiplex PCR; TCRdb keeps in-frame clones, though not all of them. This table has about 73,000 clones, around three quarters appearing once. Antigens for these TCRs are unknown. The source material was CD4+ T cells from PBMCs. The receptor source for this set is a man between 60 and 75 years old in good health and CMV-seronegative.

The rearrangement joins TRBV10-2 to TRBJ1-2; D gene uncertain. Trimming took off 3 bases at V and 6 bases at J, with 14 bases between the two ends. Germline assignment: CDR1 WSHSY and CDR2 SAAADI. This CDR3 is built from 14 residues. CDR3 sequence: CASSDGVRSNGYTF. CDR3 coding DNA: TGCGCCAGCAGTGATGGCGTCAGATCAAATGGCTACACCTTC.

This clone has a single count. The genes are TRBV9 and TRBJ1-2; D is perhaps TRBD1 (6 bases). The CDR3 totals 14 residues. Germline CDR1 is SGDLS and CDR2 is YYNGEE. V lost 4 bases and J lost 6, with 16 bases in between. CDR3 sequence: CASSPLSGANGYTF. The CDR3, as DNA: TGTGCCAGCAGCCCTCTTTCAGGGGCTAATGGCTACACCTTC.

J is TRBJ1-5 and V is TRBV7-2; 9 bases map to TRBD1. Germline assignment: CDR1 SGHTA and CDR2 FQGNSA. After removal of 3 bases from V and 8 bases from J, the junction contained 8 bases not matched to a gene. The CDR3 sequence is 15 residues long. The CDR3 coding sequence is TGTGCCAGCAGCTTTGGAACAGGGGGCTGGGAGCCCCAGCATTTT. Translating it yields CASSFGTGGWEPQHF.

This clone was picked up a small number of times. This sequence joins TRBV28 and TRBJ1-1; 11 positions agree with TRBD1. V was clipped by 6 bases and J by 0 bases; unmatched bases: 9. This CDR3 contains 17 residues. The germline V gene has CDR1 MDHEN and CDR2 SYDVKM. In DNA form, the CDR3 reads TGTGCCAGCAGACTCAGCCGGGACAGGGGGTTGAACACTGAAGCTTTCTTT. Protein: CASRLSRDRGLNTEAFF. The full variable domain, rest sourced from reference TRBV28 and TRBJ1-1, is DVKVTQSSRYLVKRTGEKVFLECVQDMDHENMFWYRQDPGLGLRLIYFSYDVKMKEKGDIPEGYSVSREKKERFSLILESASTNQTSMYLCASRLSRDRGLNTEAFFGQGTRLTVV.

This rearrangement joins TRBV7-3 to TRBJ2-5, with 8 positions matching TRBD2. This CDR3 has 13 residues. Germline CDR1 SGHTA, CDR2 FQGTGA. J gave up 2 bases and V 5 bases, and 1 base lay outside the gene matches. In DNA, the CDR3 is TGTGCCAGCAGCCGGGGGGGACAAGAGACCCAGTACTTC. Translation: CASSRGGQETQYF.

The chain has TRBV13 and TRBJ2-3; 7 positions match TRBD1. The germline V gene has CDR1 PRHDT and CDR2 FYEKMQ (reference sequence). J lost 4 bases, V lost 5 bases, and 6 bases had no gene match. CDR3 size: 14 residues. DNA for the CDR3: TGTGCCAGCAGCCCGAAGGACAGGTCAGATACGCAGTATTTT. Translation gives CASSPKDRSDTQYF.

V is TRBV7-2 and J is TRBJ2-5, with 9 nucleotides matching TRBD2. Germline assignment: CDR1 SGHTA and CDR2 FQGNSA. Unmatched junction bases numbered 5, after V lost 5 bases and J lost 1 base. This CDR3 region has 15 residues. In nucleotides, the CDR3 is TGTGCCAGCAGCCTCCAGCGGGGGGCCCAAGAGACCCAGTACTTC. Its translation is CASSLQRGAQETQYF.

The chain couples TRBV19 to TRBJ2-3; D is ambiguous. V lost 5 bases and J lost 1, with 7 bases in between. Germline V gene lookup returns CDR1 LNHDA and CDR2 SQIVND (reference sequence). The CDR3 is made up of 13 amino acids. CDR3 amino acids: CASSLSGTDTQYF. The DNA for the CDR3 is TGTGCCAGTAGTTTAAGCGGCACAGATACGCAGTATTTT.